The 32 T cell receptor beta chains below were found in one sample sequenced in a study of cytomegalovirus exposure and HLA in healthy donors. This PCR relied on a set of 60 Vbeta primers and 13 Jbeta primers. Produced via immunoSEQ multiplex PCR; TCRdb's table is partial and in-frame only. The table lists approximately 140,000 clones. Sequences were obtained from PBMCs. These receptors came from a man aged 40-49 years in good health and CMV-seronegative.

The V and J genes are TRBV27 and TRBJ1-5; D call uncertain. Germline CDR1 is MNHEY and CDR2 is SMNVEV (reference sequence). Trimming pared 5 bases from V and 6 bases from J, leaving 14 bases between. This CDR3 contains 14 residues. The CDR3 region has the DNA TGTGCCAGCAGTCCCTACCTGGGGAGTCAGCCCCAGCATTTT. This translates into CASSPYLGSQPQHF.

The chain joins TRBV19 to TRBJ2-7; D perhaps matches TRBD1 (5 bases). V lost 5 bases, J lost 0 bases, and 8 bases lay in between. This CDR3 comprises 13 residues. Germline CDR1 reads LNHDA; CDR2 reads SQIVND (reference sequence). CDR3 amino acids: CASSSTVSYEQYF. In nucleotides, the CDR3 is TGTGCCAGTAGTTCGACAGTCTCCTACGAGCAGTACTTC. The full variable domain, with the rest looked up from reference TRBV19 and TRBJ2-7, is DGGITQSPKYLFRKEGQNVTLSCEQNLNHDAMYWYRQDPGQGLRLIYYSQIVNDFQKGDIAEGYSVSREKKESFPLTVTSAQKNPTAFYLCASSSTVSYEQYFGPGTRLTVT.

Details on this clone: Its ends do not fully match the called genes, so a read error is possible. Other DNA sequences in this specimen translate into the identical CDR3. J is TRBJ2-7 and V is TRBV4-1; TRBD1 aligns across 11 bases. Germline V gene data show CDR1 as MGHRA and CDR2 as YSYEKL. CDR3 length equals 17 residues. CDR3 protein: CASSQEKGTGGSYEQYF. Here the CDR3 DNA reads TGCGCCAGTAGCCAAGAAAAGGGGACAGGGGGCTCCTACGAGCAGTACTTC.

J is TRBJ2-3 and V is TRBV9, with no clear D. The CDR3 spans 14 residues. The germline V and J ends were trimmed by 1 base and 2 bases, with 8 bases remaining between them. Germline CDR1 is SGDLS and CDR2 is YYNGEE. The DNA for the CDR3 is TGTGCCAGCAGCGTAAGACAAAACACAGATACGCAGTATTTT. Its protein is CASSVRQNTDTQYF.

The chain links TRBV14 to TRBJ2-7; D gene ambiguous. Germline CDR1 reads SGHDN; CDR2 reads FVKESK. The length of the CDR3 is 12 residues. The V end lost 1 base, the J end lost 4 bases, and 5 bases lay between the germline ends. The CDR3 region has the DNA TGTGCCAGCAGCCAAGTAGCTTACGAGCAGTACTTC. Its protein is CASSQVAYEQYF.

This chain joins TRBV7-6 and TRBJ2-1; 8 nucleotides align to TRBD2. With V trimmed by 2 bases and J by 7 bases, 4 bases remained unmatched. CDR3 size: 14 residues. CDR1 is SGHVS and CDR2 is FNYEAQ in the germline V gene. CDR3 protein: CASSLRLAGNEQFF. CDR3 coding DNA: TGTGCCAGCAGCTTACGGCTAGCGGGTAATGAGCAGTTCTTC.

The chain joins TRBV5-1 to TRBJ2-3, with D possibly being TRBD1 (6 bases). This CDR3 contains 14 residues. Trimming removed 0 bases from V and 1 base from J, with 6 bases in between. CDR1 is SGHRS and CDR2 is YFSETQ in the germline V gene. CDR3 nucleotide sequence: TGCGCCAGCAGCTTGGAGGGGGGCACAGATACGCAGTATTTT. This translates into CASSLEGGTDTQYF.

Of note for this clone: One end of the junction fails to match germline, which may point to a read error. This CDR3 reads CASSLVRGEKLLF. CDR3 nucleotide sequence: TGTGCCAGCAGTTTGGTCAGGGGCGAAAAACTGCTTTTT. The chain uses TRBV27 and TRBJ1-4, with D maybe TRBD1 (6 bases). CDR1 is MNHEY and CDR2 is SMNVEV in the germline V gene (reference sequence). The CDR3 has 13 residues.

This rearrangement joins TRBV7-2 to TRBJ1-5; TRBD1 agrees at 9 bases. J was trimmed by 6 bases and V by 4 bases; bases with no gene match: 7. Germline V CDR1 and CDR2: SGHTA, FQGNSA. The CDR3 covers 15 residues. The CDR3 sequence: CASSSTGGEAQPQHF. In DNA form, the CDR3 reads TGTGCCAGCAGCTCCACAGGGGGCGAAGCTCAGCCCCAGCATTTT.

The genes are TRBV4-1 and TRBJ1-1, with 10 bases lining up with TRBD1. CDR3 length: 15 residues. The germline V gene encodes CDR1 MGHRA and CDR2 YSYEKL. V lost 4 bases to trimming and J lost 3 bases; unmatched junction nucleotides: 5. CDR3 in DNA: TGCGCCAGCAGCCCTAGGACAGGGGGGGACACTGAAGCTTTCTTT. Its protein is CASSPRTGGDTEAFF.

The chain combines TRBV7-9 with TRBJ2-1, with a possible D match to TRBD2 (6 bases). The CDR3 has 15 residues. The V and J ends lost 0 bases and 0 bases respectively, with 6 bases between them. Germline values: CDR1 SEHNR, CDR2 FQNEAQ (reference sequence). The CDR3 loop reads CASSLAEGSYNEQFF. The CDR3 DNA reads TGTGCCAGCAGCTTAGCGGAGGGCTCCTACAATGAGCAGTTCTTC.

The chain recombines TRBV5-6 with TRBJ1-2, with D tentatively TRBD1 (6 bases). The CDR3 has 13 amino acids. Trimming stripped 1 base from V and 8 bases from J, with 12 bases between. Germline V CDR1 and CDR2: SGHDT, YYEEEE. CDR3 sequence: CASSLSQGQGYTF. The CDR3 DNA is TGTGCCAGCAGCTTGTCCCAGGGGCAAGGCTACACCTTC.

This chain's CDR3 is CASRISLMSTDTQYF. CDR3 DNA sequence: TGTGCCAGCAGGATCTCCCTAATGAGCACAGATACGCAGTATTTT. V is TRBV5-4 and J is TRBJ2-3; D unclear. CDR1 is SGHNT and CDR2 is YYREEE in the germline V gene (reference sequence). The CDR3 totals 15 residues. The ends were cut back, 5 bases at V and 0 bases at J, with 13 bases in the middle.

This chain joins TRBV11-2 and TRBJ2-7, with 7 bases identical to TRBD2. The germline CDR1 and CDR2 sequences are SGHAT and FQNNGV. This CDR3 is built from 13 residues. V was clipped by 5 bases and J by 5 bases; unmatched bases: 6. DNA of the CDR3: TGTGCCAGCAGCCGACCCGGGACTAACGAGCAGTACTTC. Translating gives CASSRPGTNEQYF.

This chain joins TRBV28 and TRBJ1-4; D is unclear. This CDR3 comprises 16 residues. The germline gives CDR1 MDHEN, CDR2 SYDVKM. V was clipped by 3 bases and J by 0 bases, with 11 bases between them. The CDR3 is CASSLVGGATNEKLFF. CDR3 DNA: TGTGCCAGCAGTTTGGTTGGCGGCGCAACTAATGAAAAACTGTTTTTT. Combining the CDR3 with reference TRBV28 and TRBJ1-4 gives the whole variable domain DVKVTQSSRYLVKRTGEKVFLECVQDMDHENMFWYRQDPGLGLRLIYFSYDVKMKEKGDIPEGYSVSREKKERFSLILESASTNQTSMYLCASSLVGGATNEKLFFGSGTQLSVL.

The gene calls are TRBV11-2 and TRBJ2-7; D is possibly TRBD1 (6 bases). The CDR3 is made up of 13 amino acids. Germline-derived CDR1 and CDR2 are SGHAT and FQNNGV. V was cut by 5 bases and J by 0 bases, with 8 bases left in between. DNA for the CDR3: TGTGCCAGCAGCGACAGGACCTCCTACGAGCAGTACTTC. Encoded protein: CASSDRTSYEQYF.

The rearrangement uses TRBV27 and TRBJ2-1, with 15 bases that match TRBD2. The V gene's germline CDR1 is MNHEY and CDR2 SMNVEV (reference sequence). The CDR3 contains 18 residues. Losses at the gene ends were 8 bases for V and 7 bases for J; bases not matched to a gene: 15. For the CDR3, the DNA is TGTGCCAGCCTATTACGGGGACTAGCGGGGGGAGCTCCAAATGAGCAGTTCTTC. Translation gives CASLLRGLAGGAPNEQFF.

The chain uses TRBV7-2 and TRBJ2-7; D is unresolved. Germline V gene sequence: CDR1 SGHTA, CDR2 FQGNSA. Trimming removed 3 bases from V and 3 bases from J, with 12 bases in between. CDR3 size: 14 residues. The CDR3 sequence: CASSLYLVGYEQYF. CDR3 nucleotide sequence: TGTGCCAGCAGCTTGTACTTGGTTGGCTACGAGCAGTACTTC.

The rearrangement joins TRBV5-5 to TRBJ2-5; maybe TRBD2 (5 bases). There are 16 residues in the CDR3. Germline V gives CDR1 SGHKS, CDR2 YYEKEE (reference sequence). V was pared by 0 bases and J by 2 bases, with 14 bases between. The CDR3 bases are TGTGCCAGCAGCTTGGAGGCCGGGGTCGGGCAAGAGACCCAGTACTTC. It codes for CASSLEAGVGQETQYF.

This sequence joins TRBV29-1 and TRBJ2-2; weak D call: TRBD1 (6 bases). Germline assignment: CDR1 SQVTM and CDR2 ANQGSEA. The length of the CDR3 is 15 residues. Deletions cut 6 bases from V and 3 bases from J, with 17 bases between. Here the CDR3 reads CSVSAATGYTGELFF. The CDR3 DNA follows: TGCAGCGTGTCCGCTGCGACAGGATACACCGGGGAGCTGTTTTTT.

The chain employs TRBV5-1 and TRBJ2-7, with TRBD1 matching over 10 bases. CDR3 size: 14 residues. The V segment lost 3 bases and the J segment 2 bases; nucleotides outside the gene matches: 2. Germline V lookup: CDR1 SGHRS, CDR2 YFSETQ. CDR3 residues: CASSSGQGAYEQYF. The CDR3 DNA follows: TGCGCCAGCAGCTCAGGACAGGGGGCCTACGAGCAGTACTTC.

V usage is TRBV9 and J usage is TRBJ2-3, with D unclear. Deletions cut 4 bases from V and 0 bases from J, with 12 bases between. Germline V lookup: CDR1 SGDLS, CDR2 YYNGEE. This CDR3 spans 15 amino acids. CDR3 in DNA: TGTGCCAGCAGCCCCCTTATGTTCAGCACAGATACGCAGTATTTT. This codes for CASSPLMFSTDTQYF.

The CDR3 bases are TGTGCCACCAGCAGAGTGGGGACAGGGAGATTCGAGCAGTACTTC. Amino acid sequence: CATSRVGTGRFEQYF. The rearrangement links TRBV15 to TRBJ2-7; 9 bases fit TRBD1. V lost 1 base to trimming and J lost 6 bases; unmatched junction nucleotides: 7. CDR3 length: 15 amino acids. Germline V gives CDR1 LNHNV, CDR2 YYDKDF (reference sequence).

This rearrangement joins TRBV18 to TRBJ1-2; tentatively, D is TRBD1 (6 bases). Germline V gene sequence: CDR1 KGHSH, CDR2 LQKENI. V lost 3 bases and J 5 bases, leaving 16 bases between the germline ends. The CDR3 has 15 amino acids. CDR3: CASSPYRDTGYGYTF. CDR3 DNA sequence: TGTGCCAGCTCACCGTACAGGGACACAGGGTATGGCTACACCTTC.

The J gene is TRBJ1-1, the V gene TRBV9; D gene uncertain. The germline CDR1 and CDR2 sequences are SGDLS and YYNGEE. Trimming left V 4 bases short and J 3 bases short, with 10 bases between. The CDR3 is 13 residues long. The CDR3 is CASSSTADTEAFF. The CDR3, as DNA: TGTGCCAGCAGCTCCACAGCGGACACTGAAGCTTTCTTT.

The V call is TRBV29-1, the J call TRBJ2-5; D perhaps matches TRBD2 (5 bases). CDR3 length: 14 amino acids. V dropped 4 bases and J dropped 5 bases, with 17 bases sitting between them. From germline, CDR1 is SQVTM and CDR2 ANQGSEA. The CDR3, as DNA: TGCAGCGTTGTTCCGGGCCGGGGTGCGGAGACCCAGTACTTC. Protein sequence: CSVVPGRGAETQYF.

For the CDR3, the DNA is TGTGCTAGTGGTTTAAAAATGACAGGCCCCGGAGGCTACACCTTC. Protein: CASGLKMTGPGGYTF. The chain has TRBV12-5 and TRBJ1-2; TRBD1 is a possible D gene (6 bases). V was shortened by 3 bases and J by 8 bases, with 19 bases between the two germline ends. The CDR3 loop spans 15 amino acids. CDR1 is LGHNT, CDR2 FRNRAP, per germline.

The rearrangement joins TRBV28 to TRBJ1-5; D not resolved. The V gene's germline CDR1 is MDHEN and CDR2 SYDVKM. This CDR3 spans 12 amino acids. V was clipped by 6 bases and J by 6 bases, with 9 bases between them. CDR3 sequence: CASSRGIQPQHF. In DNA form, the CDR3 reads TGTGCCAGCAGCCGAGGAATTCAGCCCCAGCATTTT.

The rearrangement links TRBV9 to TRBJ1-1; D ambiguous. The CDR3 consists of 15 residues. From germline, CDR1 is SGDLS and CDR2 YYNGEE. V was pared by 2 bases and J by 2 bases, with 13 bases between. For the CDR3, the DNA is TGTGCCAGCAGCGTTATGACACACGTCAACACTGAAGCTTTCTTT. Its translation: CASSVMTHVNTEAFF.

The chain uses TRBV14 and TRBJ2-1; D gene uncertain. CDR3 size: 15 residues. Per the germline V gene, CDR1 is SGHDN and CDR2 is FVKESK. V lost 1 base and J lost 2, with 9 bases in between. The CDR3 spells CASSQGLVAYNEQFF. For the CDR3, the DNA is TGTGCCAGCAGCCAAGGCCTAGTCGCCTACAATGAGCAGTTCTTC.

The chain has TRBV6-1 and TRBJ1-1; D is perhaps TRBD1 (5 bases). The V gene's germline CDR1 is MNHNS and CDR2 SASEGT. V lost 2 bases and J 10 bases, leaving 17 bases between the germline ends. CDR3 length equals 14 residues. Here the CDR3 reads CASSEWTGTRGAFF. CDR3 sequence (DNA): TGTGCCAGCAGTGAATGGACCGGGACTCGCGGAGCTTTCTTT.

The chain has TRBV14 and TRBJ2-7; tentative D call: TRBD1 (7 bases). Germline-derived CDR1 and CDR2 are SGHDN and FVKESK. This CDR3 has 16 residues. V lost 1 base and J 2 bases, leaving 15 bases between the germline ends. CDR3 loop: CASSQVGAGGTYEQYF. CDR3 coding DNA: TGTGCCAGCAGCCAAGTTGGTGCAGGGGGGACCTACGAGCAGTACTTC.